Listed here are 20 T cell receptor beta chains from one sample, sequenced in a study of T-cell memory formation after mild COVID-19. TCRdb re-analysed the 5' RACE reads in MiXCR, keeping a single row per CDR3 protein. The table includes approximately 250,000 distinct CDR3 sequences, approximately 15% detected once. Sequencing input: PBMCs or a T cell subset sorted from them (not recorded which). The receptors come from a man aged 18 to 29 who had mild COVID-19 (a few samples of this study predate the infection). Cell type and time point are not known.

This clonotype showed up many times. V and J are TRBV9 and TRBJ2-3, with 12 bases lining up with TRBD2. The CDR3 length is 16 residues. From germline, CDR1 is SGDLS and CDR2 YYNGEE. Trimming at V came to 0 bases and at J to 4 bases, leaving 3 bases not matched to a gene. CDR3 loop: CASSVDPSGGADTQYF. In DNA form, the CDR3 reads TGTGCCAGCAGCGTAGACCCTAGCGGGGGGGCAGATACGCAGTATTTT.

This clonotype was found a few times. This chain joins TRBV7-2 and TRBJ2-5, with 16 bases aligning to TRBD2. The CDR3 is 14 amino acids. V shed 5 bases and J 13 bases; nucleotides not matched to a gene: 7. Per the germline V gene, CDR1 is SGHTA and CDR2 is FQGNSA. The CDR3 protein is CASSLSGTSGGVYF. The CDR3 coding sequence is TGTGCCAGCAGCCTCTCCGGGACTAGCGGGGGGGTGTACTTC. The variable domain in full, completed from reference TRBV7-2 and TRBJ2-5, reads GAGVSQSPSNKVTEKGKDVELRCDPISGHTALYWYRQSLGQGLEFLIYFQGNSAPDKSGLPSDRFSAERTGGSVSTLTIQRTQQEDSAVYLCASSLSGTSGGVYFGPGTRLLVL.

This clonotype was detected a few times. CDR3 protein: CASSLDRVMTPLHF. For the CDR3, the DNA is TGTGCCAGCAGCTTGGACAGGGTGATGACACCCCTCCACTTT. The J gene is TRBJ1-6, the V gene TRBV5-4; the D gene is possibly TRBD1 (6 bases). Trimming pared 0 bases from V and 11 bases from J, leaving 12 bases between. This CDR3 comprises 14 residues. Germline V gene sequence: CDR1 SGHNT, CDR2 YYREEE (reference sequence).

The chain combines TRBV24-1 with TRBJ2-1; D might be TRBD1 or TRBD2, each matching 5 bases. V was shortened by 5 bases and J by 8 bases, with 9 bases between the two germline ends. This CDR3 is built from 12 residues. Germline lookup yields CDR1 KGHDR and CDR2 SFDVKD. In DNA, the CDR3 is TGTGCCACCAGTGCCGTGGGGGATGAGCAGTTCTTC. Protein sequence: CATSAVGDEQFF.

The rearrangement joins TRBV5-1 to TRBJ1-1; D gene ambiguous. Germline loops: CDR1 SGHRS, CDR2 YFSETQ. The CDR3 length is 14 residues. Trimming pared 1 base from V and 3 bases from J, leaving 10 bases between. The CDR3 coding sequence is TGCGCCAGCAGCTTGTCGCGGGTGGACACTGAAGCTTTCTTT. This sequence encodes CASSLSRVDTEAFF.

The J gene is TRBJ2-4, the V gene TRBV6-2 or TRBV6-3; 9 bases are shared with TRBD1. The ends lost 6 bases at V and 5 bases at J; junction bases unmatched: 5. Germline-derived CDR1 and CDR2 are MNHEY and SVGEGT. CDR3 length: 14 residues. DNA for the CDR3: TGTGCCAGCAGCTCTGGGGACAGGGAAAACATTCAGTACTTC. As protein: CASSSGDRENIQYF.

This chain joins TRBV7-2 and TRBJ1-2; D remains ambiguous. Germline V CDR1 and CDR2: SGHTA, FQGNSA. V gave up 6 bases and J gave up 4 bases, with 15 bases separating them. This CDR3 is 14 amino acids long. Here the CDR3 reads CASSPGTASYGYTF. DNA for the CDR3: TGTGCCAGCAGTCCCGGTACAGCGAGCTATGGCTACACCTTC. Filled out from reference TRBV7-2 and TRBJ1-2, the complete variable domain reads GAGVSQSPSNKVTEKGKDVELRCDPISGHTALYWYRQSLGQGLEFLIYFQGNSAPDKSGLPSDRFSAERTGGSVSTLTIQRTQQEDSAVYLCASSPGTASYGYTFGSGTRLTVV.

The V gene is TRBV5-1, the J gene TRBJ2-3; D is tentatively TRBD1 or TRBD2 (5 bases each). The CDR3 spans 14 residues. CDR1 SGHRS and CDR2 YFSETQ come from the germline V gene. The ends were cut back, 2 bases at V and 3 bases at J, with 10 bases in the middle. CDR3 coding DNA: TGCGCCAGCAGCTTCGGGGCGGAAACAGATACGCAGTATTTT. This encodes CASSFGAETDTQYF.

This clonotype came up many times. The V gene is TRBV12-3 or TRBV12-4, the J gene TRBJ2-1; TRBD2 matches at 8 bases. V shed 7 bases and J 12 bases; nucleotides not matched to a gene: 11. The CDR3 consists of 13 residues. The DNA of the CDR3 is TGTGCCAGCACCCTCCTGGGGGCGGGGGGGCAGTTCTTC. Amino acid sequence: CASTLLGAGGQFF.

This clonotype was observed at least ten times. The chain combines TRBV7-9 with TRBJ1-5, with D possibly matching TRBD1 (6 bases). CDR1 and CDR2 (germline): SEHNR, FQNEAQ (reference sequence). This CDR3 has 15 amino acids. V was clipped by 2 bases and J by 5 bases, with 13 bases between them. CDR3 amino acids: CASSLFAGADQPQHF. The CDR3 bases are TGTGCCAGCAGCTTATTTGCAGGGGCCGATCAGCCCCAGCATTTT.

This chain joins TRBV7-2 and TRBJ1-4; D possibly corresponds to TRBD1 (5 bases). Germline lookup yields CDR1 SGHTA and CDR2 FQGNSA. The V gene lost 8 bases and the J gene lost 4 bases, with 11 bases spanning the gap. This CDR3 region has 13 residues. CDR3 sequence reads: CASGAARNEKLFF. In nucleotides, the CDR3 is TGTGCCAGCGGGGCAGCACGTAATGAAAAACTGTTTTTT.

The sample holds a few counts of this clonotype. This chain links TRBV5-1 with TRBJ1-4, with TRBD1 matching 10 bases. With 3 bases clipped from V and 8 bases from J, the junction kept 7 bases outside the gene matches. The CDR3 runs 15 residues. Per the germline V gene, CDR1 is SGHRS and CDR2 is YFSETQ. CDR3 coding DNA: TGCGCCAGCAGCTGGGGGACAGGGGCGGAAGAAAAACTGTTTTTT. Its protein is CASSWGTGAEEKLFF.

The rearrangement joins TRBV4-3 to TRBJ1-2; D is undetermined. The CDR3 covers 14 residues. Trimming took 5 bases from V and 7 from J, leaving 17 bases between them. Germline assignment: CDR1 LGHNA and CDR2 YSLEER. CDR3 sequence (DNA): TGCGCCAGCAGCACCCACCCGTTGGTCGGTGGCTACACCTTC. It specifies CASSTHPLVGGYTF.

The chain couples TRBV4-2 to TRBJ2-1; 10 bases match TRBD2. The germline gives CDR1 LGHNA, CDR2 YNFKEQ. V was clipped by 2 bases and J by 9 bases; unmatched bases: 7. This CDR3 is 15 amino acids long. CDR3: CASSQMSGGASEQFF. The DNA for the CDR3 is TGTGCCAGCAGCCAAATGAGCGGGGGGGCCAGTGAGCAGTTCTTC.

This clonotype was seen a handful of times. The rearrangement joins TRBV6-5 to TRBJ2-2; 11 bases map to TRBD2. Germline values: CDR1 MNHEY, CDR2 SVGAGI. The CDR3 contains 17 residues. The trim removed 0 bases at V and 6 bases at J, leaving 6 bases unmatched. The DNA of the CDR3 is TGTGCCAGCAGTTACTCCCTAGCGGGGGGATGGTCCGGGGAGCTGTTTTTT. It translates to CASSYSLAGGWSGELFF.

V is TRBV7-2 and J is TRBJ1-1; TRBD1 matches at 7 bases. There are 13 residues in the CDR3. Germline V CDR1 and CDR2: SGHTA, FQGNSA. V shed 10 bases and J 6 bases; nucleotides not matched to a gene: 11. The DNA of the CDR3 is TGTGCCACCGGCTTAGAGGGGGCCCCTGAAGCTTTCTTT. Its translation: CATGLEGAPEAFF.

This clonotype was recorded a few times. V gene TRBV20-1 combines with J gene TRBJ1-1, with TRBD1 matching over 8 bases. This CDR3 spans 14 amino acids. Germline V CDR1 and CDR2: DFQATT, SNEGSKA (reference sequence). V lost 6 bases and J lost 0; bases outside the gene matches: 6. In DNA, the CDR3 is TGCAGTGCGCCAGACAGGGGCCTGAACACTGAAGCTTTCTTT. It translates to CSAPDRGLNTEAFF.

The table lists this clonotype with a few counts. The V and J genes are TRBV18 and TRBJ2-7, with TRBD1 identical over 11 bases. The CDR3 length is 18 residues. Unmatched junction bases numbered 11, after V lost 4 bases and J lost 0 bases. Germline assignment: CDR1 KGHSH and CDR2 LQKENI. CDR3 DNA sequence: TGTGCCAGCTCACGGTCCAGGACAGGGGGCACCGCCTCCTACGAGCAGTACTTC. It codes for CASSRSRTGGTASYEQYF.

This clonotype was found many times. The chain couples TRBV4-1 to TRBJ2-5; either TRBD1 or TRBD2 may fit D (6 bases each). The length of the CDR3 is 18 residues. Per the germline V gene, CDR1 is MGHRA and CDR2 is YSYEKL. Trimming cost V 5 bases and J 4 bases, with 26 bases left between them. CDR3 sequence reads: CASSALGLRGRGRETQYF. CDR3 nucleotides: TGCGCCAGCAGCGCATTAGGACTAAGGGGCAGGGGACGAGAGACCCAGTACTTC.

This sequence joins TRBV4-1 and TRBJ1-2; tentative D call: TRBD1 (6 bases). This CDR3 is 13 amino acids long. The V end was cut by 0 bases, the J end by 8 bases, with 10 bases between. CDR1 is MGHRA and CDR2 is YSYEKL in the germline V gene. The DNA for the CDR3 is TGCGCCAGCAGCCAAGAGGGGGGCTGGGGCTACACCTTC. Amino acids: CASSQEGGWGYTF.